These 20 T cell receptor beta chains came from one sample sequenced in a study of blood T cell repertoires in COVID-19. Sequencing was performed with immunoSEQ multiplex PCR; in TCRdb, only in-frame clones are kept and a portion is missing. The sample gives about 220,000 clones, more than 65% of which show up once; 9.5% to 10% is in the top ten. Sequenced sample: peripheral blood. These receptors were collected from a man aged 50-59 years with active or convalescent COVID-19.

The chain is built from TRBV21-1 and TRBJ2-7; TRBD2, the D gene given by the table, was not confirmed from the DNA. TRBV21-1 is shown as a pseudogene. The CDR3 length is 17 residues. The CDR3 spells CASSKEFPGLAPYEQYF. The CDR3 DNA is TGTGCCAGCAGCAAAGAGTTCCCGGGACTAGCTCCCTACGAGCAGTACTTC.

The J gene is TRBJ2-2, the V gene TRBV6-6, with 9 bases aligning to TRBD2. The V gene's germline CDR1 is MNHNY and CDR2 SVGAGI (reference sequence). J was trimmed by 0 bases and V by 5 bases; bases with no gene match: 4. The CDR3 consists of 16 residues. CDR3 bases: TGTGCCAGCAGTCCCGGACTAGCGACGAACACCGGGGAGCTGTTTTTT. Amino acids: CASSPGLATNTGELFF.

The chain uses TRBV6-2 or TRBV6-3 and TRBJ1-3; TRBD1 matches 9 bases. Germline V lookup: CDR1 MNHEY, CDR2 SVGEGT. The CDR3 runs 14 residues. V was pared by 5 bases and J by 5 bases, with 4 bases of the junction left unmatched. The CDR3 is CASSQGQGRNTIYF. The CDR3 DNA sequence: TGTGCCAGCAGTCAGGGACAGGGTAGAAACACCATATATTTT.

The chain links TRBV11-2 to TRBJ2-1; 8 nucleotides align to TRBD2. This CDR3 comprises 17 residues. V lost 0 bases to trimming and J lost 3 bases; unmatched junction nucleotides: 7. Germline assignment: CDR1 SGHAT and CDR2 FQNNGV. Written as DNA, the CDR3 is TGTGCCAGCAGCTTAGAGTTCGGGACTAGGCTCTACAATGAGCAGTTCTTC. As protein: CASSLEFGTRLYNEQFF. The full variable domain, its missing parts supplied by reference TRBV11-2 and TRBJ2-1, is EAGVAQSPRYKIIEKRQSVAFWCNPISGHATLYWYQQILGQGPKLLIQFQNNGVVDDSQLPKDRFSAERLKGVDSTLKIQPAKLEDSAVYLCASSLEFGTRLYNEQFFGPGTRLTVL.

J is TRBJ2-1 and V is TRBV7-3, with 10 bases matching TRBD2. The V gene end was trimmed by 0 bases and the J gene end by 4 bases; junction bases not matched to a gene: 0. From germline, CDR1 is SGHTA and CDR2 FQGTGA. CDR3 length equals 15 residues. Written as DNA, the CDR3 is TGTGCCAGCAGCTTAACTAGCGGGGGGTACAATGAGCAGTTCTTC. It is translated as CASSLTSGGYNEQFF.

The V gene is TRBV5-6, the J gene TRBJ2-2; D might be TRBD1 (6 bases). The CDR3 spans 15 residues. Germline V CDR1 and CDR2: SGHDT, YYEEEE. V lost 0 bases and J lost 5, with 11 bases in between. The CDR3 sequence is CASSLEPRGTGELFF. The CDR3 DNA is TGTGCCAGCAGCTTGGAGCCTAGGGGGACCGGGGAGCTGTTTTTT.

As DNA, the CDR3 is TGTGCCAGCTCGTATCGGACAGGGGAGATCACAGATACGCAGTATTTT. Residues: CASSYRTGEITDTQYF. The genes are TRBV19 and TRBJ2-3; 9 nucleotides line up with TRBD1. There are 16 residues in the CDR3. Trimming took 9 bases from V and 2 from J; bases not matched to a gene: 12. From germline, CDR1 is LNHDA and CDR2 SQIVND (reference sequence).

The rearrangement uses TRBV28 and TRBJ2-7; 8 nucleotides agree with TRBD1. The CDR3 has 15 amino acids. V dropped 4 bases and J dropped 0; count of bases not matched to a gene: 5. Germline assignment: CDR1 MDHEN and CDR2 SYDVKM. CDR3 nucleotide sequence: TGTGCCAGCAGTTCGTATGGACAGGGCTCCTACGAGCAGTACTTC. As protein: CASSSYGQGSYEQYF.

V is TRBV14 and J is TRBJ2-1; 8 bases agree with TRBD2. Looked up from germline, CDR1 is SGHDN and CDR2 is FVKESK. The CDR3 has 16 amino acids. J lost 4 bases, V lost 0 bases, and 5 bases had no gene match. CDR3 DNA: TGTGCCAGCAGCCAAGATCTTTCTAGCGGGTACAATGAGCAGTTCTTC. Its translation is CASSQDLSSGYNEQFF.

The rearrangement joins TRBV19 to TRBJ1-2, with TRBD1 matching 10 bases. Trimming took 5 bases from V and 6 from J; bases not matched to a gene: 3. Germline V gives CDR1 LNHDA, CDR2 SQIVND (reference sequence). The CDR3 sequence is 13 residues long. The CDR3 region is CASSLGTGDGYTF. The DNA for the CDR3 is TGTGCCAGTAGTCTGGGGACAGGGGATGGCTACACCTTC.

The V and J genes are TRBV3-1 (or the pseudogene TRBV3-2) and TRBJ2-7; TRBD2 agrees at 10 bases. Trimming removed 4 bases from V and 4 bases from J; junction bases left unmatched: 7. The germline gives CDR1 LGHDT, CDR2 YNNKEL (reference sequence). The CDR3 consists of 15 residues. The CDR3 loop is CASSRGLAEPYEQYF. The CDR3 bases are TGTGCCAGCAGCCGTGGACTAGCGGAACCTTACGAGCAGTACTTC.

The chain recombines TRBV29-1 with TRBJ1-2; maybe TRBD1 (5 bases). This CDR3 comprises 13 residues. Trimming removed 0 bases at V and 5 bases at J, with 10 bases between. Germline CDR1 SQVTM, CDR2 ANQGSEA. The DNA of the CDR3 is TGCAGCGTTGAAGAGTGGGGGGGGTATGGCTACACCTTC. Its translation: CSVEEWGGYGYTF.

The chain has TRBV7-9 and TRBJ2-7; 7 nucleotides line up with TRBD2. The CDR3 extends over 15 amino acids. From germline, CDR1 is SEHNR and CDR2 FQNEAQ (reference sequence). Losses at the gene ends were 5 bases for V and 3 bases for J; bases not matched to a gene: 10. The CDR3, as DNA: TGTGCCAGCAGCCCCCTTAGCGGCGGGAGCTACGAGCAGTACTTC. Translated, it gives CASSPLSGGSYEQYF. Using reference TRBV7-9 and TRBJ2-7 for the parts outside the CDR3, the full variable domain is DTGVSQNPRHKITKRGQNVTFRCDPISEHNRLYWYRQTLGQGPEFLTYFQNEAQLEKSRLLSDRFSAERPKGSFSTLEIQRTEQGDSAMYLCASSPLSGGSYEQYFGPGTRLTVT.

The CDR3 region has the DNA TGTGCCAGCACCGCATCCGGGACAGGGTCTGGCTACACCTTC. Its protein is CASTASGTGSGYTF. V gene TRBV28 combines with J gene TRBJ1-2; 9 bases fit TRBD1. V dropped 7 bases and J dropped 7; count of bases not matched to a gene: 10. CDR1 and CDR2 from the germline V gene are MDHEN and SYDVKM. The length of the CDR3 is 14 residues.

This chain uses TRBV19 with TRBJ1-6, with D perhaps matching TRBD1 (5 bases). CDR1 and CDR2 from the germline V gene are LNHDA and SQIVND (reference sequence). Between the trimmed V and J ends, which lost 4 bases and 10 bases, there was a span of 14 bases. The CDR3 has 14 amino acids. The CDR3 is CASSTRQRRSPLHF. CDR3 DNA: TGTGCCAGTAGTACCCGACAGAGGCGGTCACCCCTCCACTTT.

The chain has TRBV30 and TRBJ1-1; D is unresolved. Germline CDR1 and CDR2: GTSNPN and SVGIG (reference sequence). CDR3 length: 12 residues. V lost 2 bases, J lost 5 bases, and 9 bases lay in between. CDR3 nucleotides: TGTGCCTGGAGTCCCGCGGAGACTGAAGCTTTCTTT. Its translation is CAWSPAETEAFF.

The chain joins TRBV21-1 to TRBJ2-2; TRBD1 is taken as the D call from the table, unchecked against the DNA. TRBV21-1 is given as a pseudogene. The CDR3 runs to 17 residues. CDR3 sequence: CASSKVRQGPNTGELFF. DNA for the CDR3: TGTGCCAGCAGCAAAGTAAGACAGGGGCCTAACACCGGGGAGCTGTTTTTT.

CDR3 bases: TGTGCCAGCAGCCAAGCTCCCAGCGGGGGAGATACGCAGTATTTT. It codes for CASSQAPSGGDTQYF. The chain links TRBV4-2 to TRBJ2-3, with 8 bases that match TRBD2. The CDR3 is 15 amino acids. Looked up from germline, CDR1 is LGHNA and CDR2 is YNFKEQ. V was pared by 1 base and J by 5 bases, with 5 bases of the junction left unmatched.

The rearrangement joins TRBV21-1 to TRBJ1-2; the table calls TRBD1, which could not be checked here. TRBV21-1 is recorded as a pseudogene. The CDR3 length is 13 residues. The CDR3 region has the DNA TGTGCCAGCAGCAAAGGCCACATGTTGGGCTACACCTTC. Encoded protein: CASSKGHMLGYTF.

This clone was found a few times. This sequence joins TRBV6-5 and TRBJ1-2, with 7 bases identical to TRBD1. V gave up 6 bases and J gave up 6 bases; unmatched junction bases: 7. The germline CDR1 and CDR2 sequences are MNHEY and SVGAGI. The CDR3 length is 13 residues. Here the CDR3 reads CASRATGFNGYTF. The CDR3 nucleotides read TGTGCCAGCAGGGCGACAGGGTTTAATGGCTACACCTTC.